This T cell receptor beta chain stems from a study of T cells in localized non-small cell lung cancer. General observations from the study: Heterogeneity is still possible, as just one tumor region was sequenced. Uninvolved nearby lung showed the greatest T cell clonality, exceeding that found in tumor. Greater T cell density in blood accompanied longer overall survival. A median of about 52 clones ranked among the top 100 in tumor appeared in adjacent lung.

Germline values: CDR1 KGHSH, CDR2 LQKENI. V shed 3 bases and J shed 4 bases, with 9 bases lying between them. The CDR3 runs 13 residues. In regard to this clone: The antigen is unknown.

TCRdb keeps only in-frame clones here, not all; method: immunoSEQ multiplex PCR. The table shows 78,000 or so clones, with roughly 81% occurring only once. Sequences were derived from peripheral blood, sampled before any cancer treatment. This clonotype was obtained from a man aged 40 to 69 with stage I lung adenocarcinoma. This rearrangement joins TRBV18 to TRBJ1-2; D unresolved. DNA for the CDR3: TGTGCCAGCTCACCTCGGGAAGCCTATGGCTACACCTTC. Protein: CASSPREAYGYTF.